The 32 T cell receptor beta chains given below trace back to one sample, sequenced in a study of vaccination and CD4 T cells after COVID-19 (dated 2022 in TCRdb). The antigens of these receptors remain unknown. The library was prepared using PCR. For sequencing, an Illumina iSeq 100 was employed. TCR sequencing of DNA from cultured CD4+ T cells used the Oncomine TCR Beta short-read assay at the Johns Hopkins FTIC core. The raw public reads went through TCRdb reprocessing: fastp at Q25, MiXCR clone calling, in-frame beta chains kept. Every entry covers one CDR3 protein and lists the most common genes and DNA from its rows. The sample data list over 15,000 distinct CDR3 sequences, and approximately 58% of these were observed just once. Less than 15% of the sample is held by the ten biggest clonotypes. The label giving this sample's treatment or condition can be read as: roughly 10-day PBMC culture with coronavirus spike peptide pools or control peptides (ViraFEST assay).

The sample taken for sequencing was CD4+ T cells from blood, cultured in vitro. The origin of the receptors is a human donor who had recovered from COVID-19.

The rearrangement uses TRBV7-2 and TRBJ1-1; 7 positions match TRBD1. Per the germline V gene, CDR1 is SGHTA and CDR2 is FQGNSA. V dropped 5 bases and J dropped 6; count of bases not matched to a gene: 6. CDR3 length: 13 residues. The CDR3 reads CASSTQGGSEAFF. Written as DNA, the CDR3 is TGTGCCAGCAGCACCCAGGGGGGGTCTGAAGCTTTCTTT.

The count of this clonotype is one. The rearrangement uses TRBV5-1 and TRBJ2-1, with 8 bases that match TRBD2. The length of the CDR3 is 15 residues. Germline lookup yields CDR1 SGHRS and CDR2 YFSETQ. After removal of 0 bases from V and 3 bases from J, the junction contained 2 bases not matched to a gene. Written as DNA, the CDR3 is TGCGCCAGCAGCTTGGTAGCGGGAATCTACAATGAGCAGTTCTTC. It specifies CASSLVAGIYNEQFF.

The CDR3 here is CASSQVAGAVDTQYF. The CDR3 nucleotides read TGTGCCAGCAGCCAAGTAGCGGGAGCGGTAGATACGCAGTATTTT. The chain links TRBV5-4 to TRBJ2-3; 9 nucleotides line up with TRBD2. Germline CDR1 is SGHNT and CDR2 is YYREEE (reference sequence). The CDR3 totals 15 residues. The ends lost 4 bases at V and 5 bases at J; junction bases unmatched: 8.

The chain joins TRBV27 to TRBJ2-7; maybe TRBD2 (5 bases). Between the trimmed V and J ends, which lost 2 bases and 1 base, there was a span of 9 bases. Germline V lookup: CDR1 MNHEY, CDR2 SMNVEV (reference sequence). CDR3 length: 14 residues. CDR3 sequence: CASSLQAESYEQYF. The CDR3 DNA sequence: TGTGCCAGCAGTTTACAAGCGGAATCCTACGAGCAGTACTTC.

The gene calls are TRBV28 and TRBJ1-5; the match to TRBD1 covers 10 bases. V shed 3 bases and J 0 bases; nucleotides not matched to a gene: 5. The V gene's germline CDR1 is MDHEN and CDR2 SYDVKM. The CDR3 is made up of 17 amino acids. In DNA, the CDR3 is TGTGCCAGCAGTTTCTCTCGGACAGGGGGTAGCAATCAGCCCCAGCATTTT. Translation gives CASSFSRTGGSNQPQHF.

The chain has TRBV20-1 and TRBJ2-7; 12 bases match TRBD1. The CDR3 contains 13 residues. V dropped 3 bases and J dropped 6; count of bases not matched to a gene: 3. Germline CDR1 is DFQATT and CDR2 is SNEGSKA (reference sequence). The CDR3 spells CSARGQGAVEQYF. In nucleotides, the CDR3 is TGCAGTGCTAGGGGACAGGGGGCGGTCGAGCAGTACTTC.

This clonotype was counted between two and nine times. The rearrangement links TRBV19 to TRBJ1-5; TRBD1 agrees at 7 bases. V was clipped by 10 bases and J by 2 bases; unmatched bases: 11. This CDR3 region has 15 residues. The germline gives CDR1 LNHDA, CDR2 SQIVND (reference sequence). The CDR3 DNA is TGTGCCACCCAGAGTAGACAGGGTCGCAATCAGCCCCAGCATTTT. It translates to CATQSRQGRNQPQHF.

The rearrangement joins TRBV20-1 to TRBJ2-7; D ambiguous. V lost 7 bases and J 2 bases, leaving 15 bases between the germline ends. This CDR3 comprises 13 residues. Germline values: CDR1 DFQATT, CDR2 SNEGSKA (reference sequence). This CDR3 reads CSGMAQLTYEQYF. CDR3 in DNA: TGCAGTGGGATGGCTCAGCTAACCTACGAGCAGTACTTC.

V gene TRBV28 combines with J gene TRBJ2-7; D is unclear. Germline lookup yields CDR1 MDHEN and CDR2 SYDVKM. This CDR3 region has 11 residues. Trimming removed 5 bases at V and 4 bases at J, with 6 bases between. Here the CDR3 DNA reads TGTGCCAGCAGTCGCTTTTACGAGCAGTACTTC. It yields the protein CASSRFYEQYF.

This clonotype has a handful of counts. J is TRBJ2-5 and V is TRBV6-5; unclear D gene. With 0 bases removed from V and 4 bases from J, the gap between germline ends came to 12 bases. The germline CDR1 and CDR2 sequences are MNHEY and SVGAGI. The CDR3 is 15 residues long. CDR3 amino acids: CASSYSRGRGETQYF. The CDR3 DNA reads as TGTGCCAGCAGTTACTCAAGAGGAAGAGGAGAGACCCAGTACTTC.

The chain employs TRBV6-1 and TRBJ2-3, with D tentatively TRBD1 (6 bases). CDR1 and CDR2 (germline): MNHNS, SASEGT. The V end was cut by 5 bases, the J end by 5 bases, with 20 bases between. This CDR3 contains 16 residues. CDR3 loop: CASSTLGHSQGDTQYF. The CDR3 DNA follows: TGTGCCAGCAGTACCTTGGGACACTCGCAGGGAGATACGCAGTATTTT.

The chain combines TRBV11-3 with TRBJ2-7, with 9 bases that match TRBD1. CDR1 and CDR2 from the germline V gene are SGHNT and YENEEA. The CDR3 is 15 residues long. The V and J ends lost 6 bases and 4 bases, in that order; junction bases with no gene match: 10. CDR3 loop: CASSQEPGQGYEQYF. In DNA form, the CDR3 reads TGTGCCAGCAGTCAAGAGCCGGGACAGGGTTACGAGCAGTACTTC.

The chain couples TRBV7-3 to TRBJ2-5; perhaps D is TRBD1 or TRBD2 (5 bases each). This CDR3 region has 13 residues. V was shortened by 2 bases and J by 3 bases, with 7 bases between the two germline ends. Germline V gene lookup returns CDR1 SGHTA and CDR2 FQGTGA. CDR3 loop: CASSLGGEETQYF. CDR3 coding DNA: TGTGCCAGCAGCTTAGGGGGAGAAGAGACCCAGTACTTC.

This chain connects TRBV19 to TRBJ1-2; D is unclear. Looked up from germline, CDR1 is LNHDA and CDR2 is SQIVND (reference sequence). CDR3 length: 15 residues. Trimming shortened V by 7 bases and J by 1 base, and 16 bases separated the two germline ends. For the CDR3, the DNA is TGTGCCAGTAAGGCTCTGGCAGGCCGTAACTATGGCTACACCTTC. Translating it yields CASKALAGRNYGYTF. Using reference TRBV19 and TRBJ1-2 for the parts outside the CDR3, the full variable domain is DGGITQSPKYLFRKEGQNVTLSCEQNLNHDAMYWYRQDPGQGLRLIYYSQIVNDFQKGDIAEGYSVSREKKESFPLTVTSAQKNPTAFYLCASKALAGRNYGYTFGSGTRLTVV.

V is TRBV30 and J is TRBJ2-1, with unresolved D. CDR1 and CDR2 from the germline V gene are GTSNPN and SVGIG (reference sequence). This CDR3 contains 14 residues. V lost 3 bases and J lost 6, with 15 bases in between. CDR3 region: CAWRFGLYPNEQFF. The CDR3 DNA follows: TGTGCCTGGAGATTCGGGTTATATCCCAATGAGCAGTTCTTC. Using reference TRBV30 and TRBJ2-1 for the parts outside the CDR3, the full variable domain is SQTIHQWPATLVQPVGSPLSLECTVEGTSNPNLYWYRQAAGRGLQLLFYSVGIGQISSEVPQNLSASRPQDRQFILSSKKLLLSDSGFYLCAWRFGLYPNEQFFGPGTRLTVL.

The CDR3 DNA sequence: TGCAGTGTGGTAGGGCTTCGCGAGCAGTACTTC. It specifies CSVVGLREQYF. The V and J genes are TRBV20-1 and TRBJ2-7; the D is unclear. The germline V and J ends were trimmed by 7 bases and 6 bases, with 13 bases remaining between them. Germline loops: CDR1 DFQATT, CDR2 SNEGSKA (reference sequence). The CDR3 has 11 amino acids.

V and J are TRBV20-1 and TRBJ2-7; a weak D match, TRBD1 (6 bases). Germline CDR1 and CDR2: DFQATT and SNEGSKA (reference sequence). V was cut by 6 bases and J by 3 bases, with 15 bases left in between. The CDR3 is 13 residues long. CDR3 amino acids: CSAWTATSYEQYF. The CDR3 DNA is TGCAGTGCCTGGACAGCTACAAGCTACGAGCAGTACTTC.

To note about this clonotype: One end of the junction varies from germline; a read error may be responsible. J is TRBJ2-5 and V is TRBV7-7, with no clear D. The CDR3 covers 13 residues. The germline V gene has CDR1 SSHAT and CDR2 FNYEAQ (reference sequence). The chain's CDR3 is CASSFGLQETQYF. The CDR3, as DNA: TGTGCTAGCAGCTTTGGGCTGCAAGAGACCCAGTACTTC.

This sequence joins TRBV2 and TRBJ2-6; 9 bases fit TRBD1. Per germline, CDR1 SNHLY and CDR2 FYNNEI. The CDR3 is made up of 16 amino acids. The V segment lost 4 bases and the J segment 0 bases; nucleotides outside the gene matches: 1. The CDR3 is CASSGTGDSGANVLTF. Here the CDR3 DNA reads TGTGCCAGCAGTGGGACAGGGGACTCTGGGGCCAACGTCCTGACTTTC.

This clonotype has just a few counts. This chain joins TRBV6-2 or TRBV6-3 and TRBJ1-2; TRBD1 matches at 9 bases. Germline values: CDR1 MNHEY, CDR2 SVGEGT. J gave up 6 bases and V 4 bases, and 9 bases lay outside the gene matches. The CDR3 has 15 amino acids. CDR3 nucleotide sequence: TGTGCCAGCAGTTCCCAAGGACAGGGGAGGCATGGCTACACCTTC. Protein: CASSSQGQGRHGYTF.

The chain recombines TRBV7-9 with TRBJ2-2; perhaps TRBD2 as D (6 bases). Trimming removed 3 bases at V and 7 bases at J, with 18 bases between. CDR1 SEHNR and CDR2 FQNEAQ come from the germline V gene (reference sequence). This CDR3 region has 16 residues. The CDR3 is CASSFVLGTEGGELFF. The CDR3 region has the DNA TGTGCCAGCAGCTTCGTGTTGGGGACGGAGGGCGGGGAGCTGTTTTTT.

The J gene is TRBJ1-1, the V gene TRBV30, with 7 nucleotides matching TRBD1. The CDR3 loop spans 13 amino acids. Germline values: CDR1 GTSNPN, CDR2 SVGIG (reference sequence). The V segment lost 3 bases and the J segment 2 bases; nucleotides outside the gene matches: 3. The CDR3: CAWRAGGNTEAFF. The CDR3 DNA is TGTGCCTGGAGGGCAGGGGGAAACACTGAAGCTTTCTTT.

The rearrangement links TRBV28 to TRBJ1-2, with 9 bases that match TRBD1. This CDR3 contains 15 residues. Germline assignment: CDR1 MDHEN and CDR2 SYDVKM. After removal of 6 bases from V and 7 bases from J, the junction contained 12 bases not matched to a gene. CDR3 residues: CASSPLWDRVGGYTF. The CDR3 DNA is TGTGCCAGCAGCCCACTCTGGGACAGGGTTGGTGGCTACACCTTC.

The rearrangement joins TRBV20-1 to TRBJ2-3, with a possible D match to TRBD2 (6 bases). The CDR3 has 14 amino acids. Per germline, CDR1 DFQATT and CDR2 SNEGSKA (reference sequence). The V end lost 5 bases, the J end lost 1 base, and 13 bases lay between the germline ends. The CDR3 DNA is TGCAGTGCTCCCCCCTGGGGGGGCACAGATACGCAGTATTTT. Protein: CSAPPWGGTDTQYF.

This clonotype was observed a handful of times. The chain joins TRBV2 to TRBJ1-5; D not certain. This CDR3 contains 15 residues. The V end was cut by 1 base, the J end by 0 bases, with 7 bases between. Germline CDR1 and CDR2: SNHLY and FYNNEI. CDR3 protein: CASSEVFISNQPQHF. The CDR3, as DNA: TGTGCCAGCAGTGAAGTATTTATTAGCAATCAGCCCCAGCATTTT. The variable domain in full, completed from reference TRBV2 and TRBJ1-5, reads EPEVTQTPSHQVTQMGQEVILRCVPISNHLYFYWYRQILGQKVEFLVSFYNNEISEKSEIFDDQFSVERPDGSNFTLKIRSTKLEDSAMYFCASSEVFISNQPQHFGDGTRLSIL.

This clonotype was detected once. The chain carries TRBV10-3 and TRBJ2-5; 8 nucleotides agree with TRBD2. Per the germline V gene, CDR1 is ENHRY and CDR2 is SYGVKD. The CDR3 consists of 18 residues. The V and J ends lost 7 bases and 1 base, in that order; junction bases with no gene match: 17. This chain's CDR3 is CAIKDVSGAGGLQETQYF. The CDR3 DNA reads as TGTGCCATCAAGGACGTGTCGGGTGCGGGGGGCCTCCAAGAGACCCAGTACTTC.

This chain uses TRBV20-1 with TRBJ2-7, with 9 positions matching TRBD2. This CDR3 contains 13 residues. Unmatched junction bases numbered 5, after V lost 5 bases and J lost 3 bases. Germline V lookup: CDR1 DFQATT, CDR2 SNEGSKA (reference sequence). The CDR3 coding sequence is TGCAGTGCTTCCAGCGGGAGGAACTACGAGCAGTACTTC. Residues: CSASSGRNYEQYF.

This clonotype was found once. The gene calls are TRBV10-3 and TRBJ1-2; D uncertain. The germline V gene has CDR1 ENHRY and CDR2 SYGVKD. The CDR3 runs to 18 residues. V shed 0 bases and J shed 6 bases, with 23 bases lying between them. Here the CDR3 DNA reads TGTGCCATCAGTGAGTCCGTTCTACCATACAGCGCAACGGATGGCTACACCTTC. Translation gives CAISESVLPYSATDGYTF.

This clonotype was picked up a small number of times. V usage is TRBV2 and J usage is TRBJ1-1; TRBD1 matches 8 bases. Unmatched junction bases numbered 7, after V lost 7 bases and J lost 9 bases. CDR1 is SNHLY, CDR2 FYNNEI, per germline. The CDR3 contains 12 residues. CDR3 DNA: TGTGCCAGCAAAGAGACAGGGGCGAAAGCTTTCTTT. It specifies CASKETGAKAFF.

The rearrangement uses TRBV5-8 and TRBJ1-1; TRBD1 is a possible D gene (5 bases). The length of the CDR3 is 17 residues. CDR1 is SGHTS and CDR2 is YDEGEE in the germline V gene. Trimming stripped 3 bases from V and 3 bases from J, with 21 bases between. CDR3 sequence: CASSWPASGWGYTEAFF. The CDR3 DNA reads TGTGCCAGCAGCTGGCCGGCGAGCGGGTGGGGGTACACTGAAGCTTTCTTT.

The J gene is TRBJ2-5, the V gene TRBV12-3 or TRBV12-4, with 7 bases fitting TRBD2. Trimming cost V 3 bases and J 5 bases; bases outside gene matches: 9. The CDR3 is 15 residues long. CDR3 coding DNA: TGTGCCAGCAGTTTCGGCGGGAGTCTGGCGGAGACCCAGTACTTC. Translated, it gives CASSFGGSLAETQYF.

The chain has TRBV7-3 and TRBJ1-1, with a possible D match to TRBD1 (5 bases). V gave up 5 bases and J gave up 1 base, with 8 bases separating them. The CDR3 sequence is 13 residues long. Germline V gene sequence: CDR1 SGHTA, CDR2 FQGTGA. CDR3 in DNA: TGTGCCAGCAGCCCCGGACAGAACACTGAAGCTTTCTTT. This gives the protein CASSPGQNTEAFF.